The 21 T cell receptor beta chains given below trace back to one sample, sequenced in a study of a mutant IDH1 vaccine in newly diagnosed glioma. Sequenced by immunoSEQ multiplex PCR; TCRdb stores in-frame clones only, minus some. The data contain 25,000 to 35,000 clones, approximately 88% of them singletons. Time point indicated: week 23, last vaccination. What each vaccine dose contained was 300 ug of mutant IDH1 20-mer peptide, accompanied by topical imiquimod. For these receptors, no antigen is known. The sequenced sample was PBMCs, obtained from a glioma patient whose treatment included an IDH1 peptide vaccine. The receptors stem from a man in his forties with glioma.

V and J are TRBV27 and TRBJ1-2; the match to TRBD1 covers 11 bases. The junction had 12 bases not matched to a gene; V was cut back by 8 bases and J by 10 bases. Germline V lookup: CDR1 MNHEY, CDR2 SMNVEV (reference sequence). The CDR3 contains 14 residues. CDR3 sequence reads: CASSKSRTGGNYTF. The CDR3 coding sequence is TGTGCCAGCTCGAAAAGCCGGACAGGGGGCAACTACACCTTC.

The chain employs TRBV6-4 and TRBJ2-2; D is unresolved. CDR1 MRHNA and CDR2 SNTAGT come from the germline V gene. Trimming took 0 bases from V and 3 from J, leaving 2 bases between them. The CDR3 loop spans 13 amino acids. The CDR3, as DNA: TGTGCCAGCAGTGACTCAGACACCGGGGAGCTGTTTTTT. Its protein is CASSDSDTGELFF.

In this sample, this clone turned up once. The V call is TRBV5-1, the J call TRBJ2-2, with 10 bases matching TRBD2. Per germline, CDR1 SGHRS and CDR2 YFSETQ. This CDR3 is 19 amino acids long. Trimming cost V 1 base and J 2 bases; bases outside gene matches: 11. The CDR3 loop is CASSLMRSSGGDNTGELFF. Here the CDR3 DNA reads TGCGCCAGCAGCTTGATGAGGTCTAGCGGGGGAGACAACACCGGGGAGCTGTTTTTT. Based on the CDR3 plus reference TRBV5-1 and TRBJ2-2, the full variable domain is KAGVTQTPRYLIKTRGQQVTLSCSPISGHRSVSWYQQTPGQGLQFLFEYFSETQRNKGNFPGRFSGRQFSNSRSEMNVSTLELGDSALYLCASSLMRSSGGDNTGELFFGEGSRLTVL.

This sequence joins TRBV9 and TRBJ2-2, with 7 bases lining up with TRBD2. From germline, CDR1 is SGDLS and CDR2 YYNGEE. Unmatched junction bases numbered 6, after V lost 3 bases and J lost 4 bases. This CDR3 is 15 amino acids long. CDR3 nucleotide sequence: TGTGCCAGCAGCGCTCGGGACTACCCCACCGGGGAGCTGTTTTTT. This encodes CASSARDYPTGELFF.

CDR3 residues: CASSLGGQRSYTF. The CDR3 bases are TGTGCCAGCAGCTTGGGGGGTCAAAGGAGCTACACCTTC. This chain links TRBV7-9 with TRBJ1-2, with D possibly TRBD1 on 5 matching bases. Trimming removed 3 bases from V and 9 bases from J, with 14 bases in between. The length of the CDR3 is 13 residues. Germline V gene lookup returns CDR1 SEHNR and CDR2 FQNEAQ (reference sequence).

V is TRBV13 and J is TRBJ2-2, with D perhaps given as TRBD1 or TRBD2 (5 bases each). V lost 3 bases and J lost 4, with 15 bases in between. Germline CDR1 PRHDT, CDR2 FYEKMQ (reference sequence). CDR3 length equals 16 residues. The CDR3, as DNA: TGTGCCAGCAGCTTCTCGGACGGGGCAGGCACCGGGGAGCTGTTTTTT. It yields the protein CASSFSDGAGTGELFF.

The V gene is TRBV4-2, the J gene TRBJ2-1, with D perhaps matching TRBD1 or TRBD2 (5 bases each). The germline V gene has CDR1 LGHNA and CDR2 YNFKEQ. Trimming cost V 1 base and J 4 bases, with 14 bases left between them. CDR3 size: 16 residues. This chain's CDR3 is CASSQVGDPRYNEQFF. The DNA for the CDR3 is TGTGCCAGCAGCCAAGTTGGGGACCCCCGGTACAATGAGCAGTTCTTC.

This chain connects TRBV7-2 to TRBJ2-7, with D hard to call. The CDR3 covers 11 residues. CDR1 and CDR2 from the germline V gene are SGHTA and FQGNSA. Trimming pared 3 bases from V and 1 base from J, leaving 1 base between. Written as DNA, the CDR3 is TGTGCCAGCAGCTTGTCCTACGAGCAGTACTTC. Translation gives CASSLSYEQYF.

V and J are TRBV10-3 and TRBJ2-3; D uncertain. The germline gives CDR1 ENHRY, CDR2 SYGVKD. V lost 2 bases and J 6 bases, leaving 18 bases between the germline ends. CDR3 length: 16 amino acids. The CDR3 protein is CAISELDGANRDTQYF. CDR3 DNA: TGTGCCATCAGTGAGCTGGACGGTGCAAATAGGGATACGCAGTATTTT.

This chain joins TRBV5-3 and TRBJ2-2, with TRBD1 identical over 10 bases. TRBV5-3 is an ORF, and what it does is uncertain. V dropped 4 bases and J dropped 2; count of bases not matched to a gene: 29. This CDR3 comprises 24 residues. This chain's CDR3 is CARSPLLRGQGSQKAVLNTGELFF. The CDR3 DNA reads TGTGCCAGAAGCCCACTTTTAAGGGGACAGGGGAGTCAAAAGGCTGTCCTAAACACCGGGGAGCTGTTTTTT.

The chain joins TRBV7-9 to TRBJ2-2; possibly TRBD1 for D (6 bases). Trimming pared 3 bases from V and 3 bases from J, leaving 8 bases between. CDR3 length equals 14 residues. The germline gives CDR1 SEHNR, CDR2 FQNEAQ (reference sequence). The CDR3 region is CASSFGQYTGELFF. DNA for the CDR3: TGTGCCAGCAGCTTCGGACAGTACACCGGGGAGCTGTTTTTT.

The chain carries TRBV7-8 and TRBJ1-2; D gene ambiguous. Germline V CDR1 and CDR2: SGHVS, FQNEAQ. The ends were cut back, 3 bases at V and 8 bases at J, with 16 bases in the middle. The CDR3 covers 14 residues. The CDR3 sequence is CASSFKVTGEGYTF. The CDR3 DNA follows: TGTGCCAGCAGCTTTAAAGTTACCGGTGAGGGCTACACCTTC.

The chain uses TRBV14 and TRBJ2-1; 10 bases fit TRBD1. V gave up 0 bases and J gave up 12 bases; unmatched junction bases: 5. The CDR3 has 14 amino acids. The germline CDR1 and CDR2 sequences are SGHDN and FVKESK. Written as DNA, the CDR3 is TGTGCCAGCAGCCAAGATTGGGGGACAGGGGTGCAGTTCTTC. Protein sequence: CASSQDWGTGVQFF. Together with reference TRBV14 and TRBJ2-1, the CDR3 gives the full variable domain: EAGVTQFPSHSVIEKGQTVTLRCDPISGHDNLYWYRRVMGKEIKFLLHFVKESKQDESGMPNNRFLAERTGGTYSTLKVQPAELEDSGVYFCASSQDWGTGVQFFGPGTRLTVL.

The table lists this clone with a count of one. The V and J genes are TRBV5-8 and TRBJ1-1; D perhaps matches TRBD1 (6 bases). The germline gives CDR1 SGHTS, CDR2 YDEGEE. This CDR3 contains 14 residues. V was pared by 0 bases and J by 6 bases, with 12 bases between. The CDR3 DNA is TGTGCCAGCAGCTTGGGACAGGTCGGCGCTGAAGCTTTCTTT. Translation: CASSLGQVGAEAFF.

This chain connects TRBV29-1 to TRBJ2-1; tentative D call: TRBD2 (6 bases). The CDR3 covers 15 residues. Germline V lookup: CDR1 SQVTM, CDR2 ANQGSEA. V was shortened by 2 bases and J by 1 base, with 12 bases between the two germline ends. CDR3 DNA sequence: TGCAGCGTTGAACTATGGGGGGAGTCCTACAATGAGCAGTTCTTC. This encodes CSVELWGESYNEQFF.

The chain joins TRBV5-4 to TRBJ1-1; D ambiguous. This CDR3 has 16 residues. Germline V lookup: CDR1 SGHNT, CDR2 YYREEE (reference sequence). Trimming pared 3 bases from V and 3 bases from J, leaving 18 bases between. CDR3 coding DNA: TGTGCCAGCAGCTCCCTCGGCGAGGGATCTGACACTGAAGCTTTCTTT. Translating gives CASSSLGEGSDTEAFF.

This clone has just one count. This sequence joins TRBV10-3 and TRBJ2-7; 9 nucleotides agree with TRBD2. Germline assignment: CDR1 ENHRY and CDR2 SYGVKD. The CDR3 has 17 residues. V shed 0 bases, J shed 5 bases, and the junction held 11 bases outside the gene matches. Written as DNA, the CDR3 is TGTGCCATCAGTGAGTCGCGGGCGGGAGGGCCTAGAGACGAGCAGTACTTC. The encoded protein is CAISESRAGGPRDEQYF.

This clone counts as medium-sized. The rearrangement uses TRBV25-1 and TRBJ2-1; 7 bases are shared with TRBD2. The CDR3 has 17 amino acids. V was pared by 3 bases and J by 0 bases, with 8 bases of the junction left unmatched. The V gene's germline CDR1 is MGHDK and CDR2 SYGVNS. The CDR3 sequence is CASSEASGQSSYNEQFF. CDR3 DNA sequence: TGTGCCAGCAGTGAGGCTAGCGGACAAAGCTCCTACAATGAGCAGTTCTTC.

The genes are TRBV19 and TRBJ2-1; D is possibly TRBD1 or TRBD2 (6 bases each). CDR1 LNHDA and CDR2 SQIVND come from the germline V gene (reference sequence). Trimming took off 4 bases at V and 0 bases at J, with 10 bases between the two ends. The CDR3 totals 15 residues. CDR3 loop: CASSRGAASYNEQFF. The CDR3, as DNA: TGTGCCAGTAGTAGGGGGGCGGCCTCCTACAATGAGCAGTTCTTC.

The gene calls are TRBV25-1 and TRBJ1-2; possibly TRBD1 for D (6 bases). Per the germline V gene, CDR1 is MGHDK and CDR2 is SYGVNS. The CDR3 spans 14 residues. V lost 3 bases and J lost 3, with 11 bases in between. CDR3 protein: CASSDRGSYYGYTF. The CDR3 DNA is TGTGCCAGCAGTGACAGGGGCTCCTACTATGGCTACACCTTC.

The chain employs TRBV6-4 and TRBJ1-2; no reliable D call. The V gene lost 0 bases and the J gene lost 11 bases, with 7 bases spanning the gap. The germline gives CDR1 MRHNA, CDR2 SNTAGT. The CDR3 has 11 amino acids. This CDR3 reads CASSDSREYTF. The DNA for the CDR3 is TGTGCCAGCAGTGACTCTCGGGAGTACACCTTC.